Following are 20 T cell receptor beta chains from one sample sequenced in a study of preoperative IRX-2 immunotherapy in early breast cancer. Treatment meaning: preoperative locoregional IRX-2 cytokine immunotherapy. Sequenced by immunoSEQ multiplex PCR; TCRdb stores in-frame clones only, minus some. Altogether roughly 43,000 clones are present, roughly 95% being singletons, with the ten largest covering over 1.5%. The sequences come from tumor tissue, collected after IRX-2 immunotherapy. All receptors come from a human donor with breast cancer.

The chain carries TRBV30 and TRBJ2-1; D may be TRBD2 (5 bases). The length of the CDR3 is 16 residues. Germline lookup yields CDR1 GTSNPN and CDR2 SVGIG (reference sequence). V dropped 0 bases and J dropped 3 bases, with 15 bases sitting between them. Here the CDR3 DNA reads TGTGCCTGGAGTGTACGGGATCTCCTCCTCTACAATGAGCAGTTCTTC. This gives the protein CAWSVRDLLLYNEQFF.

The chain has TRBV4-2 and TRBJ2-7; 10 positions agree with TRBD2. The length of the CDR3 is 15 residues. Germline assignment: CDR1 LGHNA and CDR2 YNFKEQ. Trimming at V came to 0 bases and at J to 4 bases, leaving 3 bases not matched to a gene. The CDR3: CASSQELAGRYEQYF. DNA for the CDR3: TGTGCCAGCAGCCAAGAACTAGCGGGGAGGTACGAGCAGTACTTC.

CDR3 nucleotides: TGTGCCAGCATCCTTCCGGGACCAACGAACACCGGGGAGCTGTTTTTT. Protein product: CASILPGPTNTGELFF. V is TRBV7-9 and J is TRBJ2-2; D possibly matches TRBD1 or TRBD2 (5 bases each). Germline CDR1 and CDR2: SEHNR and FQNEAQ (reference sequence). The CDR3 is made up of 16 amino acids. Trimming shortened V by 7 bases and J by 0 bases, and 15 bases separated the two germline ends.

The genes are TRBV28 and TRBJ1-1; no firm D call. V gave up 3 bases and J gave up 7 bases, with 12 bases separating them. Germline CDR1 is MDHEN and CDR2 is SYDVKM. The CDR3 is 13 amino acids. The CDR3, as DNA: TGTGCCAGCAGTTTCGCCCTGGGGTATGAAGCTTTCTTT. It codes for CASSFALGYEAFF.

The chain is built from TRBV5-1 and TRBJ2-3; 9 positions agree with TRBD2. The CDR3 contains 16 residues. Unmatched junction bases numbered 6, after V lost 4 bases and J lost 0 bases. Germline CDR1 and CDR2: SGHRS and YFSETQ. This CDR3 is CASSPLLAGSTDTQYF. DNA for the CDR3: TGCGCCAGCAGCCCTCTCCTAGCGGGAAGCACAGATACGCAGTATTTT.

V usage is TRBV28 and J usage is TRBJ1-3, with D hard to call. The CDR3 covers 12 residues. The germline CDR1 and CDR2 sequences are MDHEN and SYDVKM. Trimming removed 8 bases at V and 0 bases at J, with 5 bases between. CDR3: CASRSSGNTIYF. The CDR3 DNA reads TGTGCCAGCCGGAGCTCTGGAAACACCATATATTTT.

This chain joins TRBV5-4 and TRBJ1-2; no reliable D call. Germline CDR1 SGHNT, CDR2 YYREEE (reference sequence). V was trimmed by 4 bases and J by 0 bases, leaving 7 bases between them. This CDR3 has 13 amino acids. CDR3 residues: CASSPDSNYGYTF. In DNA form, the CDR3 reads TGTGCCAGCAGCCCGGACTCTAACTATGGCTACACCTTC.

The rearrangement links TRBV6-1 to TRBJ1-4, with unresolved D. V was clipped by 2 bases and J by 3 bases, with 10 bases between them. Germline assignment: CDR1 MNHNS and CDR2 SASEGT. The CDR3 loop spans 15 amino acids. CDR3 region: CASSEWPGPNEKLFF. As DNA, the CDR3 is TGTGCCAGCAGTGAATGGCCAGGACCTAATGAAAAACTGTTTTTT.

The chain uses TRBV5-4 and TRBJ1-2; TRBD1 is a possible D gene (5 bases). CDR1 and CDR2 (germline): SGHNT, YYREEE (reference sequence). With 5 bases removed from V and 5 bases from J, the gap between germline ends came to 19 bases. The CDR3 totals 15 residues. The CDR3 coding sequence is TGTGCCAGCAGGTTTCAGAGCAGGGTCCTTTATGGCTACACCTTC. Its protein is CASRFQSRVLYGYTF.

The rearrangement links TRBV18 to TRBJ2-5; 12 bases line up with TRBD2. CDR3 length: 15 amino acids. CDR1 is KGHSH and CDR2 is LQKENI in the germline V gene. The junction had 3 bases not matched to a gene; V was cut back by 5 bases and J by 2 bases. The CDR3: CASSGLAGSQETQYF. The CDR3 region has the DNA TGTGCCAGCTCAGGACTAGCGGGGAGTCAAGAGACCCAGTACTTC.

The genes are TRBV5-1 and TRBJ2-1, with 13 positions matching TRBD2. The V and J ends lost 2 bases and 0 bases, in that order; junction bases with no gene match: 5. This CDR3 region has 18 residues. Germline V lookup: CDR1 SGHRS, CDR2 YFSETQ. CDR3 sequence (DNA): TGCGCCAGCAGCTTAAGCGGGACTAGCGGGGACTCCTACAATGAGCAGTTCTTC. It is translated as CASSLSGTSGDSYNEQFF.

The V gene is TRBV9, the J gene TRBJ1-2; TRBD1 matches at 7 bases. CDR3 length equals 15 residues. The germline CDR1 and CDR2 sequences are SGDLS and YYNGEE. Trimming removed 0 bases from V and 8 bases from J; junction bases left unmatched: 10. CDR3 region: CASSVDYRGIEGYTF. The CDR3 DNA is TGTGCCAGCAGCGTAGATTACAGGGGCATCGAGGGCTACACCTTC.

This chain uses TRBV4-2 with TRBJ2-1, with 7 bases that match TRBD1. CDR1 LGHNA and CDR2 YNFKEQ come from the germline V gene. J was trimmed by 10 bases and V by 1 base; bases with no gene match: 10. The CDR3 consists of 15 residues. The CDR3 reads CASSQVPGGDEEQFF. The CDR3, as DNA: TGTGCCAGCAGCCAAGTCCCAGGGGGAGACGAAGAGCAGTTCTTC.

The J gene is TRBJ1-5, the V gene TRBV4-2; D gene ambiguous. The CDR3 sequence is 15 residues long. V lost 1 base and J lost 1, with 8 bases in between. CDR1 and CDR2 (germline): LGHNA, YNFKEQ. The CDR3 DNA reads as TGTGCCAGCAGCCAAGGGGGAGAAAGCAATCAGCCCCAGCATTTT. Its protein product is CASSQGGESNQPQHF.

The rearrangement links TRBV7-9 to TRBJ2-5; the D is unclear. The CDR3 is 14 residues long. Germline V gene sequence: CDR1 SEHNR, CDR2 FQNEAQ (reference sequence). V lost 1 base and J lost 5, with 11 bases in between. CDR3 amino acids: CASSLEEIWETQYF. The CDR3 DNA sequence: TGTGCCAGCAGCTTAGAGGAGATTTGGGAGACCCAGTACTTC.

The rearrangement links TRBV5-4 to TRBJ2-3; 7 bases fit TRBD2. The V segment lost 2 bases and the J segment 0 bases; nucleotides outside the gene matches: 3. CDR3 length: 15 residues. The germline gives CDR1 SGHNT, CDR2 YYREEE (reference sequence). CDR3 amino acids: CASSFGLDSTDTQYF. CDR3 sequence (DNA): TGTGCCAGCAGCTTCGGACTAGATAGCACAGATACGCAGTATTTT.

The CDR3 DNA follows: TGTGCCAGCAGCCGACAGGCTCCTGGAAACACCATATATTTT. It specifies CASSRQAPGNTIYF. V is TRBV7-9 and J is TRBJ1-3, with D possibly being TRBD1 (6 bases). V lost 5 bases and J 2 bases, leaving 10 bases between the germline ends. Germline lookup yields CDR1 SEHNR and CDR2 FQNEAQ (reference sequence). The CDR3 has 14 amino acids.

The chain couples TRBV6-5 to TRBJ1-5; unclear D gene. The V and J ends lost 2 bases and 3 bases respectively, with 8 bases between them. Germline CDR1 reads MNHEY; CDR2 reads SVGAGI. The CDR3 covers 14 residues. The CDR3 here is CASSYAAVNQPQHF. As DNA, the CDR3 is TGTGCCAGCAGTTACGCGGCGGTCAATCAGCCCCAGCATTTT.

The chain is built from TRBV5-1 and TRBJ2-3, with D uncertain. With 4 bases removed from V and 5 bases from J, the gap between germline ends came to 8 bases. This CDR3 has 12 residues. The germline gives CDR1 SGHRS, CDR2 YFSETQ. CDR3 DNA: TGCGCCAGCAGCCCGATGGGAGATACGCAGTATTTT. The encoded protein is CASSPMGDTQYF.

The chain links TRBV7-9 to TRBJ2-3; D is tentatively TRBD1 or TRBD2 (5 bases each). In germline, CDR1 is SEHNR, CDR2 FQNEAQ (reference sequence). CDR3 length: 14 amino acids. Trimming pared 11 bases from V and 0 bases from J, leaving 15 bases between. The CDR3 loop is CAAQGGRSTDTQYF. The CDR3 nucleotides read TGTGCCGCGCAGGGCGGGCGGAGCACAGATACGCAGTATTTT.